A single count supports the clone carrying this TCR beta chain. The target antigen is unknown. J lost 6 bases, V lost 4 bases, and 7 bases had no gene match. The CDR3 loop spans 15 amino acids. The germline V gene encodes CDR1 SGHRS and CDR2 YFSETQ. Donation came from healthy Caucasian individuals in Russia who were aged roughly 6 to 95. PCR was performed a second time for about 7 to 11 cycles using a sample-barcoded 5' primer and a J-beta primer mix. Each of the cDNA molecules was tagged by a template-switch adaptor with 12 random nucleotides. TCRdb passed the 5' RACE reads through MiXCR, listing each CDR3 protein once. The sample shows about 1.8 million distinct CDR3 sequences, around 48% of them seen only once. These data belong to a study of blood T cells in healthy people across ages. Study outcomes and limitations: There was a strong correlation between TCR beta diversity and naive T cell percentage.

Material: blood. V usage is TRBV5-1 and J usage is TRBJ2-3, with TRBD2 matching 11 bases. The receptor's source is a middle-aged woman in good health. Here the CDR3 DNA reads TGCGCCAGCAGCCCCCGGGGACTAGCGGAGGATACGCAGTATTTT. Translation: CASSPRGLAEDTQYF.